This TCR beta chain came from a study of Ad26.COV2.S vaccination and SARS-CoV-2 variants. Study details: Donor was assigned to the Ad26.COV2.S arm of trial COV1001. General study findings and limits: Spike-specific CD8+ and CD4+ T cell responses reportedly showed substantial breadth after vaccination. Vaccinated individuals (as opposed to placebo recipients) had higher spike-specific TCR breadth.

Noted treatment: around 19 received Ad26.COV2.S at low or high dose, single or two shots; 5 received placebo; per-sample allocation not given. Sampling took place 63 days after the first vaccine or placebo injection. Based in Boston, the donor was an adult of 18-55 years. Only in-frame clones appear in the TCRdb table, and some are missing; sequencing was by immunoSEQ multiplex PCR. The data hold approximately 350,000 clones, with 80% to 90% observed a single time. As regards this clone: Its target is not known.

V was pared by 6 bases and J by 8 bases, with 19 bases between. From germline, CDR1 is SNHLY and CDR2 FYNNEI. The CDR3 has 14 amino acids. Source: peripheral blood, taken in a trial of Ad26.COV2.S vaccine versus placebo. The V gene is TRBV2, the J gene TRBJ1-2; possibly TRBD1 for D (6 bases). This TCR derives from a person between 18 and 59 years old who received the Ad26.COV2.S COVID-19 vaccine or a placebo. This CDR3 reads CASRRRQEQGGYTF. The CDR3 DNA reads TGTGCCAGCAGGAGGCGACAGGAACAGGGAGGCTACACCTTC.